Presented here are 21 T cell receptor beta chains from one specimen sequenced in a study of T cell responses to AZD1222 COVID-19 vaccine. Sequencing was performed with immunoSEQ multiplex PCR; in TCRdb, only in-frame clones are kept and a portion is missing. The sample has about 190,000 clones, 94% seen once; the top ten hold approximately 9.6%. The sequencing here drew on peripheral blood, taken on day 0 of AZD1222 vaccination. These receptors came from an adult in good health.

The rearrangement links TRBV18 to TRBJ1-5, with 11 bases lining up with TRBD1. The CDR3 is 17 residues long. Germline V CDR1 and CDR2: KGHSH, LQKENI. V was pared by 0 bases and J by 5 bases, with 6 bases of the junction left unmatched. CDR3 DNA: TGTGCCAGCTCACCACCTTGGACAGGGGGCATATATCAGCCCCAGCATTTT. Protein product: CASSPPWTGGIYQPQHF.

CDR3 coding DNA: TGTGCCATCAGTGAGTTCTGGACACAGGTCGAGGGAGAAAAACTGTTTTTT. Translating it yields CAISEFWTQVEGEKLFF. V gene TRBV10-3 combines with J gene TRBJ1-4, with D perhaps TRBD1 (5 bases). V was pared by 1 base and J by 8 bases, with 20 bases between. The V gene's germline CDR1 is ENHRY and CDR2 SYGVKD. The CDR3 has 17 residues.

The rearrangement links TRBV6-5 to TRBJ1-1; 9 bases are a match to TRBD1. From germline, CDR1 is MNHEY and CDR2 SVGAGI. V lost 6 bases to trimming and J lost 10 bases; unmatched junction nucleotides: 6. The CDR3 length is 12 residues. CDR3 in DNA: TGTGCCAGCAGATCACAGGGGGCGGTAGCTTTCTTT. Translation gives CASRSQGAVAFF.

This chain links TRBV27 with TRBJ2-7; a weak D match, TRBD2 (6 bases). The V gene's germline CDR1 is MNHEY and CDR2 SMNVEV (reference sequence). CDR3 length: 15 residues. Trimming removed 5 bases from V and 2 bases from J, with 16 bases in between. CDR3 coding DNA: TGTGCCAGCAGTCAACGAGCGGGCCAGACCTACGAGCAGTACTTC. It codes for CASSQRAGQTYEQYF.

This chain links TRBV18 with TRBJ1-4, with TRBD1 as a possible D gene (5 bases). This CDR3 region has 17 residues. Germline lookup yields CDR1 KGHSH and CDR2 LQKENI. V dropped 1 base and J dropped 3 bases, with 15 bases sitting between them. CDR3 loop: CASSPQMVGAANEKLFF. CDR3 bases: TGTGCCAGCTCACCACAAATGGTCGGGGCAGCTAATGAAAAACTGTTTTTT.

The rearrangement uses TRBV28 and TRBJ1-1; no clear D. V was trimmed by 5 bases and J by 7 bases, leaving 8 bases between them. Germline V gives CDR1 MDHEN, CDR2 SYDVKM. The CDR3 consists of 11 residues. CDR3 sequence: CASSGVGEAFF. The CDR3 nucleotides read TGTGCCAGCAGTGGGGTCGGTGAAGCTTTCTTT.

CDR3 protein: CASTPGRGSYEQYF. In DNA, the CDR3 is TGTGCCAGCACCCCGGGCCGCGGGTCTTACGAGCAGTACTTC. The rearrangement joins TRBV2 to TRBJ2-7; weak D call: TRBD2 (5 bases). Germline assignment: CDR1 SNHLY and CDR2 FYNNEI. V was trimmed by 7 bases and J by 4 bases, leaving 17 bases between them. The CDR3 runs to 14 residues.

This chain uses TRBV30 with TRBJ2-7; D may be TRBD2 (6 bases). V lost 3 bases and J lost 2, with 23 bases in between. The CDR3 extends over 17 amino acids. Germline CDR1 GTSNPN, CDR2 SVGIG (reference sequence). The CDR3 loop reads CAWRRLIQGLGTYEQYF. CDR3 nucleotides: TGTGCCTGGAGAAGGCTCATCCAGGGACTCGGGACCTACGAGCAGTACTTC.

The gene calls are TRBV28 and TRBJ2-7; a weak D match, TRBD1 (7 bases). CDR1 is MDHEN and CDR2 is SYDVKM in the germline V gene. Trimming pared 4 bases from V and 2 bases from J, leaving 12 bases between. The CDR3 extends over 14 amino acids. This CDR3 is CASSSQGGPYEQYF. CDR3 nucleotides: TGTGCCAGCAGTTCGCAGGGGGGACCCTACGAGCAGTACTTC.

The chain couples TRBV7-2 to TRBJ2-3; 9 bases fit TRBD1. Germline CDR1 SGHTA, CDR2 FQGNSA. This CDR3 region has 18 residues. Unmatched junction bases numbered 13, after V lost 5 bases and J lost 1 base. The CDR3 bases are TGTGCCAGCAGCAGCCGGGACAGGGCCGCAGTAGGCACAGATACGCAGTATTTT. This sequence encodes CASSSRDRAAVGTDTQYF.

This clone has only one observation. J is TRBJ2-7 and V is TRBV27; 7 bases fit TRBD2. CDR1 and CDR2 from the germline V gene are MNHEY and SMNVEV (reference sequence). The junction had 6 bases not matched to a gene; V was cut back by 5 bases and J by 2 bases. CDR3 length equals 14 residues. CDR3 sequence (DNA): TGTGCCAGCAGTCCGAGCGGGATCCCCTACGAGCAGTACTTC. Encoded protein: CASSPSGIPYEQYF.

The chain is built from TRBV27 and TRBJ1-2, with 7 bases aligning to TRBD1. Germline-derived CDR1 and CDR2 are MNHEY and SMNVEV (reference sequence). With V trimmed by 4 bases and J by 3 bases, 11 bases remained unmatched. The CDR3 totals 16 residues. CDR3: CASSSIQTGTDYGYTF. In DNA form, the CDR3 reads TGTGCCAGCAGTTCGATCCAAACCGGGACAGACTATGGCTACACCTTC.

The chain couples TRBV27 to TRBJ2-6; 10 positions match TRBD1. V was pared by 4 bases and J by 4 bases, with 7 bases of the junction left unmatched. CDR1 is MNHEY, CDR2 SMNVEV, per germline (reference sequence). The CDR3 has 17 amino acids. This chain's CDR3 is CASSSGQGVGGANVLTF. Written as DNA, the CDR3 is TGTGCCAGCAGTTCTGGACAGGGGGTGGGAGGGGCCAACGTCCTGACTTTC. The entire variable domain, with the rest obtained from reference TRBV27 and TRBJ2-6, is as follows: EAQVTQNPRYLITVTGKKLTVTCSQNMNHEYMSWYRQDPGLGLRQIYYSMNVEVTDKGDVPEGYKVSRKEKRNFPLILESPSPNQTSLYFCASSSGQGVGGANVLTFGAGSRLTVL.

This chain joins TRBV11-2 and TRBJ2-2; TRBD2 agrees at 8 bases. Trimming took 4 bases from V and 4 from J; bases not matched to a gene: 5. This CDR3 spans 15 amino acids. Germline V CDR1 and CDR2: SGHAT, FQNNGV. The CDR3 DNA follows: TGTGCCAGCAGCTCGGGACTAGGAACCACCGGGGAGCTGTTTTTT. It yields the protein CASSSGLGTTGELFF.

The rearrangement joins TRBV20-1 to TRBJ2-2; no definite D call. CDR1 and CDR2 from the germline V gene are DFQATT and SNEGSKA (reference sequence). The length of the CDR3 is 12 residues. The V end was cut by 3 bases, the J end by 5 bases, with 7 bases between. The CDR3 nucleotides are TGCAGTGCTAGTTCCGTGACCGGGGAGCTGTTTTTT. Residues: CSASSVTGELFF.

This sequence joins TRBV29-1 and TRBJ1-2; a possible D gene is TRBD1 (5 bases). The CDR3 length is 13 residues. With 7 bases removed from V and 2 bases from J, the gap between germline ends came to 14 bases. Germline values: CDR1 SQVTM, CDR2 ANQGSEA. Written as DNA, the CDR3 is TGCAGCGCCCGGGACGGGGTCAACTATGGCTACACCTTC. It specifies CSARDGVNYGYTF.

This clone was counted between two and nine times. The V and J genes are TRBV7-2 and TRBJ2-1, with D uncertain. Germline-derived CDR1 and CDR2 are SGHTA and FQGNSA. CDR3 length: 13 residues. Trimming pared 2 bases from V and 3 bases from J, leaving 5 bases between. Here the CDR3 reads CASSLQVYNEQFF. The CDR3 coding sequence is TGTGCCAGCAGCTTACAGGTCTACAATGAGCAGTTCTTC. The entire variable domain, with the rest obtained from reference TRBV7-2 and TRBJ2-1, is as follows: GAGVSQSPSNKVTEKGKDVELRCDPISGHTALYWYRQSLGQGLEFLIYFQGNSAPDKSGLPSDRFSAERTGGSVSTLTIQRTQQEDSAVYLCASSLQVYNEQFFGPGTRLTVL.

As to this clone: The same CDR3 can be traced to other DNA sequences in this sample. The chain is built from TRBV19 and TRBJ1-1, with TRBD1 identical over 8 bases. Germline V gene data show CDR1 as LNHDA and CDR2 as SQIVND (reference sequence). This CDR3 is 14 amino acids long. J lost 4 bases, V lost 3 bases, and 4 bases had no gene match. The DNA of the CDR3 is TGTGCCAGTAGTATCCCGACAGGGGCCACTGAAGCTTTCTTT. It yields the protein CASSIPTGATEAFF. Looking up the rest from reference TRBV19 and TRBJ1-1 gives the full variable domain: DGGITQSPKYLFRKEGQNVTLSCEQNLNHDAMYWYRQDPGQGLRLIYYSQIVNDFQKGDIAEGYSVSREKKESFPLTVTSAQKNPTAFYLCASSIPTGATEAFFGQGTRLTVV.

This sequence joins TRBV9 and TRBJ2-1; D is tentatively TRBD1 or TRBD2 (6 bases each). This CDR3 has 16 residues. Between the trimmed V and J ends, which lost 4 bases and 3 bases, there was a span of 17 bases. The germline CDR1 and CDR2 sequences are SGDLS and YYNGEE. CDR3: CASSSLRGGNYNEQFF. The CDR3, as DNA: TGTGCCAGCAGCTCCCTCAGGGGCGGGAACTACAATGAGCAGTTCTTC.

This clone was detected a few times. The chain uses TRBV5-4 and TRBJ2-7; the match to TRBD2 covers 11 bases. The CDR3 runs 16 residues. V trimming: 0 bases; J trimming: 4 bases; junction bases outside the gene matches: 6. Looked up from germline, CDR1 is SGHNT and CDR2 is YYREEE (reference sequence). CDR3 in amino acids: CASSLELAGGPYEQYF. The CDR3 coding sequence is TGTGCCAGCAGCTTGGAGCTAGCGGGAGGACCTTACGAGCAGTACTTC.

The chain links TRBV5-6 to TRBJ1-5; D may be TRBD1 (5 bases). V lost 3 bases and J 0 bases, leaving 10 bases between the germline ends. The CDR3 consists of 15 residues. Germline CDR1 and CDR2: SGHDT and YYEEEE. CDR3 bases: TGTGCCAGCAGCTACGGGACCTATAGCAATCAGCCCCAGCATTTT. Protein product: CASSYGTYSNQPQHF.